This TCR beta chain was captured by sequencing in a study of CD8 T cells in Susac syndrome (dated by TCRdb to about 2019). At the level of the whole study: Repertoire sequencing was used to test whether CD8+ T cell activation and differentiation in Susac syndrome was antigen driven. CD8+ T cell repertoire clonality was compared between about a dozen healthy donors, some 14 Susac syndrome patients and fewer than 19 multiple sclerosis patients.

Peripheral blood CD8+ and CD4+ T cells from healthy donors, Susac syndrome patients and multiple sclerosis patients were profiled by high-throughput TCR beta sequencing. The multiple sclerosis controls were treatment-naive patients who had stable or active relapsing-remitting disease and met the revised McDonald criteria. Bulk CD8+ and CD4+ T cells were purified by magnetic negative isolation, whereas CD8+ TEMRA cells were enriched by FACS. Blood was collected in EDTA tubes and processed within 24 hours, with PBMCs isolated through density gradient centrifugation. PBMCs intended for TCR sequencing were cryopreserved in liquid nitrogen and thawed later in a water bath at 37 degrees C. Purity of sorted or isolated CD4+, CD8+ and CD8+ TEMRA cells was at least 90%. The germline V gene specifies KGHDR as CDR1 and SFDVKD as CDR2. The CDR3 measures 19 amino acids from cysteine to phenylalanine. Of all the DNA, just the CDR3 is kept, 57 bases in frame from base 1.

Worth noting for this clonotype: Which antigen it targets is not known. The junction differs from germline at one of its ends, possibly a read error.

General findings and caveats noted by the study authors: The study acknowledged that relatively few individuals were included in the TCR sequencing and HLA analysis.

RNA was extracted using the RNeasy kit, and about 0.5 to 1 ug of the RNA was reverse transcribed with random hexamers. The immunoSEQ multiplex PCR assay, which covers 54 Vbeta and 13 Jbeta segments, was used to amplify TCR beta CDR3 regions. PCR amplification bias was corrected using a synthetic template baseline for primer optimization and computational correction. The authors' analysis ran thus. Reads were annotated to V, D and J genes per IMGT and analyzed with immunoSEQ Analyzer, keeping only productive sequences. To calculate clonality, Shannon entropy was normalized by log2 of the number of productive unique sequences and then subtracted from one. Public and private clones were assessed among the 100 most prevalent clones of each patient and control. Clones were defined as Susac-specific if absent from the healthy and MS cohorts, from 900 to 1,200 published viral clones and from other ImmuneACCESS disease sequences. TCRdb reworked the public reads: Q25 trimming with fastp, MiXCR clone assembly, productive beta chains retained. Merged by CDR3 protein, the rows form single entries marked with the most common genes and DNA. The V and J calls here are based on TCRdb, not the publication. This sample gives about 300,000 distinct CDR3 sequences in total; about 82% of them show up just once. The ten largest clones capture 0.21% of the sample.

The chain is assembled from TRBV24-1 and TRBJ2-5; 15 middle bases align to TRBD2. Sequenced: CD8+ T cells from PBMCs. The clonotype comes from a human donor with multiple sclerosis. The DNA sequence is given as TGTACCACCAGTGAGACCCCGGGACTAGCGGGAGGACGGCAAGAGACCCAGTACTTC. Its protein is CTTSETPGLAGGRQETQYF.